This T cell receptor (beta chain) was found in a study of OX40 agonist ivuxolimab in advanced cancers. Turning to the overall study: Ivuxolimab, which targeted the costimulatory receptor OX40 (CD134), was an agonistic, fully human IgG2 monoclonal antibody. Intravenous ivuxolimab was administered to patients every 2 weeks at six dose levels: 0.01, 0.1, 0.3, 1.5, 3 and 10 mg/kg. Among the roughly 50 dose-escalation patients, about 19 had hepatocellular carcinoma, 15 melanoma, 9 renal cell carcinoma and 9 head and neck cancer. In the dose-escalation cohort, more than 75% of patients were male, and the mean age was approximately 60 years, with a range of 23 to 79. Patients were allowed to have had prior anti-PD-1, anti-PD-L1 or anti-CTLA-4 therapy, and around 41% of the dose-escalation patients had previously received checkpoint inhibitors. Partial responses occurred in three dose-escalation patients: two with cutaneous melanoma and one with hepatocellular carcinoma. Peripheral TCRbeta sequencing was intended to test whether TCR sequence diversity was altered and clonal T-cell expansion was caused by ivuxolimab. The paper covers the monotherapy dose-escalation part of the phase I ivuxolimab trial, which included N ≈ 50 patients.

Genomic DNA was extracted from sorted cells for sequencing of the TCRbeta CDR3 region. The immunoSEQ Assay was used for sequencing of TCRbeta CDR3 regions. TCRdb retrieved this table from immuneACCESS and kept in-frame rearrangements only. Not all clones are present; in checked studies, unresolved V genes account for under half, and no reason is known for the remainder. The sample includes over 75,000 clones, with 90% observed a single time. Around 1.5% of the sample rests with the top ten. Patients with autoimmune disease history or receiving systemic immunosuppression were excluded from the trial. In every dose cohort, peripheral blood was drawn for TCR sequencing at baseline, cycle 4 day 1, and cycle 7 day 1. Samples were obtained from an open-label, multicenter, first-in-human phase I dose-escalation trial of ivuxolimab. Adults with locally advanced or metastatic head and neck squamous cell, hepatocellular, melanoma or renal cell carcinoma were enrolled in the trial. Before TCR sequencing, CD4+ T cells and CD8+ T cells from peripheral blood were sorted into separate populations.

What the study reported, not specific to this receptor: The antigen specificity of the clonally expanded peripheral T cells was not determined. In the 0.1-3.0 mg/kg groups, partial responders were among the patients with the lowest normalized peripheral clonal expansion, particularly in CD8+ T cells. After ivuxolimab, expanded clones were on average more numerous among CD8+ T cells than among CD4+ T cells. Clonal expansion of both CD4+ and CD8+ blood T cells was observed from baseline to week 6 at doses 0.1 to 3.0 mg/kg. Low levels of normalized T-cell clonal expansion were also seen in some patients who did not respond.

Counted from cysteine to phenylalanine, this CDR3 has 14 amino acids. Solely the CDR3 DNA is kept, with 42 bases framed from the first base. The trim is 4 bases for V and 2 bases for J, with a gap of 13 bases between the germline ends. According to the germline V gene, CDR1 reads SGHRS and CDR2 reads YFSETQ. A word on this clone: Which antigen it targets is not known. Per-nucleotide qualities are absent, and no much larger clonotype sits a single base away.

The sample was CD4+ or CD8+ T cells sorted from blood, taken in a trial of the OX40 agonist ivuxolimab. The sequence joins TRBV5-1 to TRBJ2-7, with a tentative D call of TRBD1 or TRBD2, each matching 5 bases. The sequence was obtained from an adult with an advanced solid tumor such as melanoma, head and neck, liver or kidney cancer. The DNA sequence reads TGCGCCAGCAGCATGAGGGACGGCGCCTACGAGCAGTACTTC. This sequence encodes CASSMRDGAYEQYF.